The clone carrying this TCR beta chain was seen repeatedly, ten times or more. Synthesis of cDNA was accomplished via 5'RACE employing 10-nucleotide random UMIs. Using its own MiXCR run on the 5' RACE reads, TCRdb lists one record per CDR3 protein. The sample contains approximately 85,000 distinct CDR3 sequences, roughly 13% of which appear only once. CDR3 size: 12 residues. V dropped 4 bases and J dropped 6 bases, with 9 bases sitting between them. Germline lookup yields CDR1 LGHDT and CDR2 YNNKEL (reference sequence). The time point is: longitudinal time-point 2. 2 million unsorted PBMCs were stored in RNAlater at -80 °C before RNA extraction. The data were taken from a study of neurological immune-mediated disorders.

The V call is TRBV3-1, the J call TRBJ1-2; the D gene is possibly TRBD1 (5 bases). The sequence came from a female donor with HTLV-1-associated myelopathy (HAM/TSP). The source material was PBMCs. The CDR3 nucleotides are TGTGCCAGCAGCCGCACAGGCGATGGCTACACCTTC. Amino acids: CASSRTGDGYTF.